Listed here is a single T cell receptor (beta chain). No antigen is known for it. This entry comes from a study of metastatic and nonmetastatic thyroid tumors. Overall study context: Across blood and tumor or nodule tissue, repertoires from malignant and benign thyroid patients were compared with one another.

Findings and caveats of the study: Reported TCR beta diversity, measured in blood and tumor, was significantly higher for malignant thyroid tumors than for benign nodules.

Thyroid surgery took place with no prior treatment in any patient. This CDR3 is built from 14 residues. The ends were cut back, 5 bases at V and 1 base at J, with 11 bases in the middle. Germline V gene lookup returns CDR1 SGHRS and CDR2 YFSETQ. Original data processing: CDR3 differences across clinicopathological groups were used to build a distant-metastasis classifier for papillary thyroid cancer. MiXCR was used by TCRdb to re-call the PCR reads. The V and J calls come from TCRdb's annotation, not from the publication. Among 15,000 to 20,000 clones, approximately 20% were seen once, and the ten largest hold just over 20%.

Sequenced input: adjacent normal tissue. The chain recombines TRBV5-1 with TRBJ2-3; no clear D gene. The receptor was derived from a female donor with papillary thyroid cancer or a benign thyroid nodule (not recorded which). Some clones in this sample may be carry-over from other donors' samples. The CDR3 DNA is TGCGCCAGCAGTTCCTTTGCAGGCACAGATACGCAGTATTTT. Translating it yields CASSSFAGTDTQYF.